This entry is about one TCR beta chain. Its antigen is still unknown. No base quality values were provided; no much bigger clone lies one nucleotide off. After removal of 2 bases from V and 3 bases from J, the junction retains 9 bases not matched to a gene. Spanning cysteine to phenylalanine, the CDR3 consists of 16 amino acids. The only DNA kept is the CDR3, 48 bases in frame from the first base. CDR1 is given as SGHRS and CDR2 as YFSETQ, both from the germline V gene. The library was made by PCR. Instrument on record: Illumina HiSeq 2500. To normalize quantification of the TCRbeta repertoire, the TCR libraries were built with molecular barcoding that relied on unique molecular identifiers. The raw public reads went through TCRdb reprocessing: fastp at Q25, MiXCR clone calling, in-frame beta chains kept. Rows matching on CDR3 protein sequence are summarized as one entry with the most common DNA and genes. This sample lists approximately 500,000 distinct CDR3 sequences; 27% were detected once. Clones ranked in the top ten supply 36% of the sample.

This entry is derived from a study of T-cell reconstitution after alpha-beta-depleted transplantation in children (dated by TCRdb to about 2016). About the study as a whole: T-cell immune reconstitution after TCRalphabeta/CD19-depleted allogeneic hematopoietic cell transplantation in children was quantitatively tracked in the study by means of TCR repertoire profiling.

Findings and caveats that apply to the study as a whole: Apparently early alphabetaT-cell count recovery about two months after transplant reportedly relied on only several hundred rapidly expanded clones derived from non-depleted graft cells. In some patients, the high TCRbeta diversity seen at day 60 was put down to recipient T cells and intrathymic progenitors that had survived conditioning. Over subsequent months, a decline in hyperexpanded clone frequencies was noted, and after one year, T-cell counts and TCRbeta diversity were mostly ascribed to newly produced T cells.

Reading the label with the study, this specimen's treatment or condition is: allogeneic hematopoietic cell transplantation with graft depleted of TCRalphabeta T cells and CD19 B cells. Transplant recipients were children who received TCRalphabeta/CD19-depleted allogeneic hematopoietic cell grafts. The receptor comes from a boy under two years old with Wiskott-Aldrich syndrome, due to receive a stem cell transplant. The V and J genes are TRBV5-1 and TRBJ2-5, with 8 middle bases fitting TRBD2. The source material was PBMCs, sampled before TCRalphabeta/CD19-depleted stem cell transplant. This receptor has the CDR3 CASSLRTSWDEETQYF. The bases read TGCGCCAGCAGCTTACGGACTAGCTGGGATGAAGAGACCCAGTACTTC.